This T cell receptor beta chain was documented in a study of cytomegalovirus exposure and HLA in healthy donors. Study context: Ancestry clustering placed 70% to 85% of around 400 genotyped donors in the Caucasian-associated cluster.

About this clone: Its cognate antigen is unknown.

CDR1 is SGHTA and CDR2 is FQGNSA in the germline V gene. This CDR3 has 15 amino acids. V trimming: 5 bases; J trimming: 1 base; junction bases outside the gene matches: 6. Study-level findings and limits: The number of N-insertions in an Asian-associated ancestry cluster was reportedly below the approximately 700-donor mean in a later analysis. In a later analysis, HLA-associated TCR beta chains were more clonally expanded than equally common others. The authors later linked a missense DCLRE1C variant to TCR beta V- and J-gene trimming.

In the PCR, 60 Vbeta and 13 Jbeta primers were used. TCRdb's copy holds only in-frame clones and misses some; the assay was immunoSEQ multiplex PCR. This listing includes around 100,000 clones. The rearrangement joins TRBV7-2 to TRBJ2-7; 9 bases are a match to TRBD1. The sequence came from a man aged 40-49 years in good health and CMV-seronegative. The material sequenced was PBMCs. In DNA form, the CDR3 reads TGTGCCAGCAGCATAGGCGGGACAGGGTCCTACGAGCAGTACTTC. Amino acid sequence: CASSIGGTGSYEQYF.